Shown below are 4 T cell receptor beta chains from a single sample sequenced in a study of cytomegalovirus exposure and HLA in healthy donors. 60 Vbeta and 13 Jbeta primers were used in PCR. Here immunoSEQ multiplex PCR was the method, and the copy in TCRdb shows in-frame clones only, minus some. The table shows about 89,000 clones, with about 76% occurring only once. The sample was PBMCs. The receptor source for this set is a man aged 25-45 years in good health and CMV-seropositive.

The chain joins TRBV18 to TRBJ2-1; 9 bases match TRBD2. This CDR3 has 16 residues. Germline CDR1 is KGHSH and CDR2 is LQKENI. Losses at the gene ends were 0 bases for V and 4 bases for J; bases not matched to a gene: 4. CDR3 amino acids: CASSPPLAGFYNEQFF. CDR3 bases: TGTGCCAGCTCACCACCTCTAGCGGGGTTTTACAATGAGCAGTTCTTC.

The chain joins TRBV30 to TRBJ1-6; D is unclear. Trimming removed 1 base at V and 15 bases at J, with 13 bases between. The CDR3 length is 12 residues. CDR1 and CDR2 from the germline V gene are GTSNPN and SVGIG (reference sequence). CDR3 residues: CAWSARKSGLHF. DNA of the CDR3: TGTGCCTGGAGTGCACGAAAATCAGGCCTCCACTTT.

The chain links TRBV4-3 to TRBJ1-3; D gene ambiguous. With 0 bases removed from V and 0 bases from J, the gap between germline ends came to 15 bases. This CDR3 spans 18 amino acids. Germline CDR1 LGHNA, CDR2 YSLEER. The CDR3 loop is CASSQELYGVTSGNTIYF. The CDR3 nucleotides read TGCGCCAGCAGCCAAGAATTGTACGGGGTAACCTCTGGAAACACCATATATTTT.

This clone was counted between two and nine times. The V gene is TRBV4-3, the J gene TRBJ2-7, with no clear D. V shed 0 bases and J shed 0 bases, with 15 bases lying between them. The length of the CDR3 is 17 residues. Germline V gene data show CDR1 as LGHNA and CDR2 as YSLEER. The chain's CDR3 is CASSQDIYLGSSYEQYF. The CDR3, as DNA: TGCGCCAGCAGCCAAGATATTTACCTTGGCAGCTCCTACGAGCAGTACTTC.